The rows below give T cell receptor beta chains drawn from one sample of a study of a mutant IDH1 vaccine in newly diagnosed glioma. Their antigens remain unidentified. The data were produced by immunoSEQ multiplex PCR, yet TCRdb's version contains in-frame clones alone and is incomplete. This sample has 25,000 to 35,000 clones; approximately 88% occur once, and the top ten carry around 18%. Sequenced material: PBMCs, taken from a glioma patient whose treatment included an IDH1 peptide vaccine. The receptors here all came from a man between 18 and 29 years old with glioma. CDR3s include the opening cysteine and the closing phenylalanine or tryptophan. A D gene is named only where the DNA matches it firmly. Size is omitted from some rows. Given values are once, few, many or a class for expanded clones.

clone size: .
D gene: .
J gene: TRBJ1-2
V gene: TRBV29-1
CDR3 DNA: TGCAGCGTTGAAGGGAAGAGGTATGGCTACACCTTC
CDR3 protein: CSVEGKRYGYTF

clone size: .
D gene: .
J gene: TRBJ1-2
V gene: TRBV7-9
CDR3 DNA: TGTGCCAGCAGCTTACGGGCAGGGCTAGACTACACCTTC
CDR3 protein: CASSLRAGLDYTF

clone size: .
D gene: .
J gene: TRBJ1-1
V gene: TRBV6-5
CDR3 DNA: TGTGCCAGCAGTGGCGGGATGGCGTACACTGAAGCTTTCTTT
CDR3 protein: CASSGGMAYTEAFF

clone size: .
D gene: .
J gene: TRBJ2-7
V gene: TRBV19
CDR3 DNA: TGTGCCAGTAGTCCAACCCGGGGTGAGCAGTACTTC
CDR3 protein: CASSPTRGEQYF

clone size: .
D gene: .
J gene: TRBJ1-1
V gene: TRBV6-5
CDR3 DNA: TGTGCCAGCAGTCGGGACTCGAAAAACCCAGCTTTCTTT
CDR3 protein: CASSRDSKNPAFF

clone size: .
D gene: .
J gene: TRBJ1-1
V gene: TRBV27
CDR3 DNA: TGTGCCAGCAGTTTAGGACACAACACTGAAGCTTTCTTT
CDR3 protein: CASSLGHNTEAFF

clone size: .
D gene: .
J gene: TRBJ1-2
V gene: TRBV5-4
CDR3 DNA: TGTGCCAGCAGCTCCGGGACGGCCCCCTATCCCTCGTATGGCTACACCTTC
CDR3 protein: CASSSGTAPYPSYGYTF

clone size: .
D gene: .
J gene: TRBJ2-5
V gene: TRBV10-3
CDR3 DNA: TGTGCCATCAGTGAGTCCCAAGAGACCCAGTACTTC
CDR3 protein: CAISESQETQYF

clone size: once
D gene: .
J gene: TRBJ1-1
V gene: TRBV30
CDR3 DNA: TGTGCCTGGGCCTTGGACACTGAAGCTTTCTTT
CDR3 protein: CAWALDTEAFF

clone size: .
D gene: .
J gene: TRBJ2-5
V gene: TRBV9
CDR3 DNA: TGTGCCAGCAGCGTAGGAGGGGTAGGGCCAGAGACCCAGTACTTC
CDR3 protein: CASSVGGVGPETQYF

clone size: .
D gene: .
J gene: TRBJ1-1
V gene: TRBV4-3
CDR3 DNA: TGCGCCAGCAGCCAAGATCGGGGAGCCTACACTGAAGCTTTCTTT
CDR3 protein: CASSQDRGAYTEAFF

clone size: .
D gene: .
J gene: TRBJ2-1
V gene: TRBV5-6
CDR3 DNA: TGTGCCAGCAGCTTGGCCCGGCGCTCCCCTTACCTCAATGAGCAGTTCTTC
CDR3 protein: CASSLARRSPYLNEQFF

clone size: .
D gene: .
J gene: TRBJ1-1
V gene: TRBV5-6
CDR3 DNA: TGTGCCAGCAGCTTGGAACGGGGGCGATTGGACACTGAAGCTTTCTTT
CDR3 protein: CASSLERGRLDTEAFF

clone size: .
D gene: TRBD1
J gene: TRBJ2-7
V gene: TRBV10-1
CDR3 DNA: TGCGCCAGCAGTGAGTCGGGGACAGGGGCCGAGCAGTACTTC
CDR3 protein: CASSESGTGAEQYF

clone size: once
D gene: .
J gene: TRBJ2-2
V gene: TRBV4-3
CDR3 DNA: TGCGCCAGCAGCCAATCCCTACAGAACACCGGGGAGCTGTTTTTT
CDR3 protein: CASSQSLQNTGELFF

clone size: .
D gene: .
J gene: TRBJ1-2
V gene: TRBV29-1
CDR3 DNA: TGCAGCGTCCCCCTCACAGGGATTTTTGCGTCTGGCTACACCTTC
CDR3 protein: CSVPLTGIFASGYTF

clone size: .
D gene: TRBD1
J gene: TRBJ2-7
V gene: TRBV2
CDR3 DNA: TGTGCCAGCGGATCCCGGACGGGACAGGGGGAGCAGTACTTC
CDR3 protein: CASGSRTGQGEQYF

clone size: .
D gene: .
J gene: TRBJ1-2
V gene: TRBV14
CDR3 DNA: TGTGCCAGCAGCGGGGGGGCGGACTATGGCTACACCTTC
CDR3 protein: CASSGGADYGYTF

clone size: .
D gene: .
J gene: TRBJ2-6
V gene: TRBV9
CDR3 DNA: TGTGCCAGCAGCGTAGCGCCAGGGGCCGGGGCCAACGTCCTGACTTTC
CDR3 protein: CASSVAPGAGANVLTF

clone size: once
D gene: .
J gene: TRBJ1-1
V gene: TRBV6-5
CDR3 DNA: TGTGCCAGCCAGGGGTGGGGGGACACTGAAGCTTTCTTT
CDR3 protein: CASQGWGDTEAFF

clone size: .
D gene: TRBD1
J gene: TRBJ1-4
V gene: TRBV7-8
CDR3 DNA: TGTGCCAGCAGCCCGGACAGGGGGCGAAAGGAAAAACTGTTTTTT
CDR3 protein: CASSPDRGRKEKLFF

clone size: few
D gene: TRBD1
J gene: TRBJ1-5
V gene: TRBV30
CDR3 DNA: TGTGCCTGGAGCGCAGGGGGTAATCAGCCCCAGCATTTT
CDR3 protein: CAWSAGGNQPQHF

clone size: .
D gene: .
J gene: TRBJ1-1
V gene: TRBV6-1
CDR3 DNA: TGTGCCAGCAGTCCCGGGACGGAGAACACTGAAGCTTTCTTT
CDR3 protein: CASSPGTENTEAFF

clone size: .
D gene: .
J gene: TRBJ1-4
V gene: TRBV30
CDR3 DNA: TGTGCCTGGGCCCGACAGTTTCCGAGGGGTGAAAAACTGTTTTTT
CDR3 protein: CAWARQFPRGEKLFF

clone size: .
D gene: .
J gene: TRBJ2-2
V gene: TRBV19
CDR3 DNA: TGTGCCAGTTCCAAGAGTTACAGAGTCGGGGAGCTGTTTTTT
CDR3 protein: CASSKSYRVGELFF

clone size: .
D gene: .
J gene: TRBJ2-3
V gene: TRBV4-2
CDR3 DNA: TGTGCCAGCAGCCAAGCGCGGGATACGCAGTATTTT
CDR3 protein: CASSQARDTQYF

clone size: .
D gene: TRBD1
J gene: TRBJ1-4
V gene: TRBV30
CDR3 DNA: TGTGCCTGGGCCACAGGGGCCAATGAAAAACTGTTTTTT
CDR3 protein: CAWATGANEKLFF

clone size: .
D gene: .
J gene: TRBJ1-1
V gene: TRBV29-1
CDR3 DNA: TGCAGTGCCGGACACACAGGGACTGAAGCTTTCTTT
CDR3 protein: CSAGHTGTEAFF

clone size: .
D gene: TRBD1
J gene: TRBJ1-4
V gene: TRBV30
CDR3 DNA: TGTGCCTGGGAGATGGGACAGGGCGGTAATGAAAAACTGTTTTTT
CDR3 protein: CAWEMGQGGNEKLFF

clone size: .
D gene: TRBD2
J gene: TRBJ2-1
V gene: TRBV7-9
CDR3 DNA: TGTGCCAGCAGCTCTCACGGGACTAGCGGGAGAGGAAGTGAGCAGTTCTTC
CDR3 protein: CASSSHGTSGRGSEQFF

clone size: once
D gene: .
J gene: TRBJ2-7
V gene: TRBV7-2
CDR3 DNA: TGTGCCAGCAGCCTAGGCCTAGGAAGGTACGAGCAGTACTTC
CDR3 protein: CASSLGLGRYEQYF

clone size: .
D gene: .
J gene: TRBJ2-7
V gene: TRBV5-4
CDR3 DNA: TGTGCCAGCAGCCCCCCAGGTCGGAGCTCCTACGAGCAGTACTTC
CDR3 protein: CASSPPGRSSYEQYF

clone size: .
D gene: TRBD2
J gene: TRBJ2-2
V gene: TRBV7-9
CDR3 DNA: TGTGCCAGCAGTTCAATAGCGGGAGGTACCGGGGAGCTGTTTTTT
CDR3 protein: CASSSIAGGTGELFF

clone size: .
D gene: .
J gene: TRBJ1-2
V gene: TRBV7-2
CDR3 DNA: TGTGCCAGCAGCTTGATGGGGGCGGATGGCTACACCTTC
CDR3 protein: CASSLMGADGYTF